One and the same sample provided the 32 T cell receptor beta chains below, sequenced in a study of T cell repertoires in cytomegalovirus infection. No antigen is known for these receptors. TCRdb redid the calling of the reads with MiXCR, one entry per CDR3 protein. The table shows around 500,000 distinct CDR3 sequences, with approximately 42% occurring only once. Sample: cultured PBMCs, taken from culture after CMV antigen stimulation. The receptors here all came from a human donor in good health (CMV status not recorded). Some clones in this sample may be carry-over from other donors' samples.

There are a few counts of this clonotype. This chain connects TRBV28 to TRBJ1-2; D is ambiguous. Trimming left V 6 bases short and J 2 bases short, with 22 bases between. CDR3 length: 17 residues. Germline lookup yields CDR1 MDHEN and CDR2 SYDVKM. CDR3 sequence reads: CASSRGYSTLSNYGYTF. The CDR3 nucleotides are TGTGCCAGCAGCCGAGGGTACAGCACCCTTTCAAACTATGGCTACACCTTC.

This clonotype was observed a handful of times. CDR3 protein: CASSLVVRNNEQFF. CDR3 DNA sequence: TGTGCCAGCAGTTTAGTAGTACGGAACAATGAGCAGTTCTTC. The V and J genes are TRBV12-3 or TRBV12-4 and TRBJ2-1; D is unclear. CDR3 length: 14 amino acids. V was shortened by 1 base and J by 5 bases, with 9 bases between the two germline ends.

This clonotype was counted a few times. CDR3 coding DNA: TGTGCCAGCAGTTTAAGGCCAGAATGGGGTCAGCCCCAGCATTTT. Protein product: CASSLRPEWGQPQHF. The rearrangement links TRBV28 to TRBJ1-5; D is ambiguous. Germline V gene data show CDR1 as MDHEN and CDR2 as SYDVKM. This CDR3 comprises 15 residues. Deletions cut 2 bases from V and 6 bases from J, with 14 bases between.

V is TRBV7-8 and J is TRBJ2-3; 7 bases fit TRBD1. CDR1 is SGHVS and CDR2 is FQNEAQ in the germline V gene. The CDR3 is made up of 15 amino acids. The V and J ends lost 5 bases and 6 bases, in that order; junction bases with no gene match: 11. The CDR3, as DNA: TGTGCCAGCAGCGAGTACAGGGGCCCCAGGGATACGCAGTATTTT. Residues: CASSEYRGPRDTQYF. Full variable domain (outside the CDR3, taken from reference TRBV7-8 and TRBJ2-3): GAGVSQSPRYKVAKRGQDVALRCDPISGHVSLFWYQQALGQGPEFLTYFQNEAQLDKSGLPSDRFFAERPEGSVSTLKIQRTQQEDSAVYLCASSEYRGPRDTQYFGPGTRLTVL.

CDR3 sequence reads: CAIRNSERYNEQFF. The DNA of the CDR3 is TGTGCCATCAGAAACAGCGAAAGATACAATGAGCAGTTCTTC. The rearrangement links TRBV10-3 to TRBJ2-1; D remains ambiguous. Germline CDR1 reads ENHRY; CDR2 reads SYGVKD. V was trimmed by 6 bases and J by 4 bases, leaving 13 bases between them. The CDR3 extends over 14 amino acids.

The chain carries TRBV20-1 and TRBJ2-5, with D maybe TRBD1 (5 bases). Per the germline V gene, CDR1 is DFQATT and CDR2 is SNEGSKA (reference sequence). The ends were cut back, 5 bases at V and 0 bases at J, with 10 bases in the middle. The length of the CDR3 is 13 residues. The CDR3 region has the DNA TGCAGTGCTCTGGGGCTTTACCAAGAGACCCAGTACTTC. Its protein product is CSALGLYQETQYF.

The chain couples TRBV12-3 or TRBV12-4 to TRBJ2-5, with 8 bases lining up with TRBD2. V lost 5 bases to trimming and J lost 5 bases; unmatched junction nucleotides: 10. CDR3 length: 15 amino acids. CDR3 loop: CASSLTAGGGETQYF. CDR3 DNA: TGTGCCAGCAGTCTCACGGCGGGGGGTGGTGAGACCCAGTACTTC.

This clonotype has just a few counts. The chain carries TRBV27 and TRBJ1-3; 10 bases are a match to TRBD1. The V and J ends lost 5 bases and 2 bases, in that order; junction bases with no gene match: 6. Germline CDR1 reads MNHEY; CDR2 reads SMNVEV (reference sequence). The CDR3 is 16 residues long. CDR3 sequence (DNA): TGTGCCAGCAGTCCACGACAGGGGGCCGCTGGAAACACCATATATTTT. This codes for CASSPRQGAAGNTIYF.

The CDR3 protein is CASSFTADKNYEQYF. The CDR3 region has the DNA TGTGCCAGCAGCTTCACTGCGGACAAAAACTACGAGCAGTACTTC. This chain uses TRBV11-2 with TRBJ2-7; TRBD1 might be the D (5 bases). Germline V gives CDR1 SGHAT, CDR2 FQNNGV. With 3 bases removed from V and 3 bases from J, the gap between germline ends came to 15 bases. The CDR3 is 15 residues long. The whole variable domain, remainder taken from reference TRBV11-2 and TRBJ2-7, is EAGVAQSPRYKIIEKRQSVAFWCNPISGHATLYWYQQILGQGPKLLIQFQNNGVVDDSQLPKDRFSAERLKGVDSTLKIQPAKLEDSAVYLCASSFTADKNYEQYFGPGTRLTVT.

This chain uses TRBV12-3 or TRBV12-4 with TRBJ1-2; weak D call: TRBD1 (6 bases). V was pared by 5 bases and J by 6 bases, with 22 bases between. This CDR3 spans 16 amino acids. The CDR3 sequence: CASSPPGGSALNGYTF. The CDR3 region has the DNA TGTGCCAGCAGTCCCCCGGGGGGCTCAGCACTCAATGGCTACACCTTC.

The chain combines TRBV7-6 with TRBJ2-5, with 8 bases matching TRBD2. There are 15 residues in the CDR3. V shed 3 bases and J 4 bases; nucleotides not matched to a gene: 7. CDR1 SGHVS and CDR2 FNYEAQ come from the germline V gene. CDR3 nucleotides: TGTGCCAGCAGCTTGATGGAAGCGGGAGTAGAGACCCAGTACTTC. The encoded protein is CASSLMEAGVETQYF.

CDR3 nucleotide sequence: TGTGCCAGCACCCGACGCGCAGGCGAAGAGACCCAGTACTTC. As protein: CASTRRAGEETQYF. The V gene is TRBV9, the J gene TRBJ2-5, with unresolved D. V lost 6 bases and J 3 bases, leaving 15 bases between the germline ends. The germline CDR1 and CDR2 sequences are SGDLS and YYNGEE. The CDR3 totals 14 residues.

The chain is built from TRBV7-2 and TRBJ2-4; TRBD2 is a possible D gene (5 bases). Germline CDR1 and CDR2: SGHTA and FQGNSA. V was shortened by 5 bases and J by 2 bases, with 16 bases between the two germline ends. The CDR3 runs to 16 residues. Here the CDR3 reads CASSLRAIGTKNIQYF. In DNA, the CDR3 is TGTGCCAGCAGCCTGAGGGCCATAGGAACCAAAAACATTCAGTACTTC.

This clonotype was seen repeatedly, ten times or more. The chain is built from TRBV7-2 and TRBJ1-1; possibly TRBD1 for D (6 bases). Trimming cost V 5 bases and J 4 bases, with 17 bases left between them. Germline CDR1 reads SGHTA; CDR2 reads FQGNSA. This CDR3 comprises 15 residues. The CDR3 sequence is CASSPEARGFTEAFF. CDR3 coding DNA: TGTGCCAGCAGCCCTGAGGCCAGGGGATTCACTGAAGCTTTCTTT. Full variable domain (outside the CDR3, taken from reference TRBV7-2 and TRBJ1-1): GAGVSQSPSNKVTEKGKDVELRCDPISGHTALYWYRQSLGQGLEFLIYFQGNSAPDKSGLPSDRFSAERTGGSVSTLTIQRTQQEDSAVYLCASSPEARGFTEAFFGQGTRLTVV.

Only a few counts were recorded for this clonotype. DNA for the CDR3: TGTGCCAGCAGTTTATGGGTCGAGCAGTACTTC. Protein sequence: CASSLWVEQYF. The rearrangement joins TRBV12-3 or TRBV12-4 to TRBJ2-7; D call uncertain. The CDR3 runs 11 residues. V lost 2 bases and J lost 6, with 5 bases in between.

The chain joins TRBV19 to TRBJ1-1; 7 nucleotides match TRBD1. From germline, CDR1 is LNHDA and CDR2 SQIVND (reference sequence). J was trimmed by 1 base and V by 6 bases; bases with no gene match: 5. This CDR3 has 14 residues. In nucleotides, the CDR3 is TGTGCCAGTAGAAGGGGGACAGAGAACACTGAAGCTTTCTTT. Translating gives CASRRGTENTEAFF.

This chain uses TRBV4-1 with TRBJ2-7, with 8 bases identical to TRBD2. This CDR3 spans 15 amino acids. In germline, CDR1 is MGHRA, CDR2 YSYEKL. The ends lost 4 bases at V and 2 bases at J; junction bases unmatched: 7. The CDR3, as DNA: TGCGCCAGCAGCCCCAGCGGGGGAAAAACCTACGAGCAGTACTTC. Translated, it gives CASSPSGGKTYEQYF.

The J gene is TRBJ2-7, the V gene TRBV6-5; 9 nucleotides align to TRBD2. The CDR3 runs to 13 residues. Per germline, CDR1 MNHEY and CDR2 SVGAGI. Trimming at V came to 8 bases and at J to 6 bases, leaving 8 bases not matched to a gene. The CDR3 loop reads CASEASGIREQYF. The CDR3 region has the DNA TGTGCCAGCGAAGCTAGCGGGATTCGCGAGCAGTACTTC.

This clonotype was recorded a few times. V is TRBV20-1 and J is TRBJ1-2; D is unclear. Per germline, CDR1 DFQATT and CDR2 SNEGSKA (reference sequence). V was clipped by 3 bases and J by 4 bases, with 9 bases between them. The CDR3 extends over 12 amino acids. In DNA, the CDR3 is TGCAGTGCTAGGAGTCTTCTCTATGGCTACACCTTC. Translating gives CSARSLLYGYTF.

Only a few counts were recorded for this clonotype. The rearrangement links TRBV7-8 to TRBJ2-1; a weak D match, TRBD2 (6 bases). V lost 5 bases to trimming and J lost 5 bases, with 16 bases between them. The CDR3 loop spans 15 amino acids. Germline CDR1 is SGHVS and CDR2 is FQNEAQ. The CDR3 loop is CASSPHRDLNNEQFF. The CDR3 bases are TGTGCCAGCAGCCCACACCGGGACTTAAACAATGAGCAGTTCTTC.

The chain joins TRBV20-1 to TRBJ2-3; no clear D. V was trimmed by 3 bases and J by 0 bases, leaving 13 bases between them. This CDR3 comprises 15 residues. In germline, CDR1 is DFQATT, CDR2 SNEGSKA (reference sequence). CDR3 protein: CSARIPVSSTDTQYF. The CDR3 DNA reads TGCAGTGCTAGGATCCCGGTCTCTAGCACAGATACGCAGTATTTT.

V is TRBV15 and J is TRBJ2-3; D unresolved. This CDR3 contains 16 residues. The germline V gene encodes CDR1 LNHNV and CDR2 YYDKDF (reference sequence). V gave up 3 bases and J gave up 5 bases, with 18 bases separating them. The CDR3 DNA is TGTGCCACCAGCAGCCAATCTAGGCCGGGCCGAGATACGCAGTATTTT. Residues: CATSSQSRPGRDTQYF.

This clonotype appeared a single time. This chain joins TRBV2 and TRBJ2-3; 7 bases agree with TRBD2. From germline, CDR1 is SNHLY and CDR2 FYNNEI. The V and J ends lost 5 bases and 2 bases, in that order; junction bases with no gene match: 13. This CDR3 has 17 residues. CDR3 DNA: TGTGCCAGCAGTCAAAGCGCGGGGGACCGCTCCACAGATACGCAGTATTTT. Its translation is CASSQSAGDRSTDTQYF. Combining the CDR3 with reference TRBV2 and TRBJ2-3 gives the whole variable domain EPEVTQTPSHQVTQMGQEVILRCVPISNHLYFYWYRQILGQKVEFLVSFYNNEISEKSEIFDDQFSVERPDGSNFTLKIRSTKLEDSAMYFCASSQSAGDRSTDTQYFGPGTRLTVL.

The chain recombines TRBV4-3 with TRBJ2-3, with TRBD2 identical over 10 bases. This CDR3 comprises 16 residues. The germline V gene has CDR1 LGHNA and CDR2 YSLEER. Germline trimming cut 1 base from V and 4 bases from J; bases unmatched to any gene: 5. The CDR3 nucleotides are TGCGCCAGCAGCCAAGCTCTAGCGGGAGTCCCAGATACGCAGTATTTT. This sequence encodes CASSQALAGVPDTQYF.

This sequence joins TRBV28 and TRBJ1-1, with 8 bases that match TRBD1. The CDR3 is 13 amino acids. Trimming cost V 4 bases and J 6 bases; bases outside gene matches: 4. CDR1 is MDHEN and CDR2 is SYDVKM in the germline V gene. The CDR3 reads CASSSGQVSEAFF. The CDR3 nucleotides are TGTGCCAGCAGTTCGGGACAGGTTTCTGAAGCTTTCTTT.

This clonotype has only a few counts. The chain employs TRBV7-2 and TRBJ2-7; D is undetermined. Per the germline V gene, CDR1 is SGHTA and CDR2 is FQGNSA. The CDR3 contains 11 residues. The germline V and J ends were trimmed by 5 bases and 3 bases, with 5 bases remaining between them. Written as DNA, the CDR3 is TGTGCCAGCAGCCAGGACTACGAGCAGTACTTC. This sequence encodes CASSQDYEQYF. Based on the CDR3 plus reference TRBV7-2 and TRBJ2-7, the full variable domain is GAGVSQSPSNKVTEKGKDVELRCDPISGHTALYWYRQSLGQGLEFLIYFQGNSAPDKSGLPSDRFSAERTGGSVSTLTIQRTQQEDSAVYLCASSQDYEQYFGPGTRLTVT.

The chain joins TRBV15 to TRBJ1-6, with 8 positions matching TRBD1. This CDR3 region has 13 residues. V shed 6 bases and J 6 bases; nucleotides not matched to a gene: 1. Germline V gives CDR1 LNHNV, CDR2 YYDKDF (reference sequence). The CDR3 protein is CATRQGVNSPLHF. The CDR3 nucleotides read TGTGCCACCAGACAGGGGGTTAATTCACCCCTCCACTTT.

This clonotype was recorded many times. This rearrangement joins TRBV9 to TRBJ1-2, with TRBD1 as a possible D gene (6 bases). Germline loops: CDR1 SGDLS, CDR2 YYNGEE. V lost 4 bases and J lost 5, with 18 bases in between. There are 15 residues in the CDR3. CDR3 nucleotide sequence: TGTGCCAGCAGCTCGAGGGAGGGGGATCGGTATGGCTACACCTTC. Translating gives CASSSREGDRYGYTF.

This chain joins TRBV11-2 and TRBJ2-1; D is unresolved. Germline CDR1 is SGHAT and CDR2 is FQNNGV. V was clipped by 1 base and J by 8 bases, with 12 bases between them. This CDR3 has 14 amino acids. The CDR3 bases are TGTGCCAGCAGCTTAGGCCCAGGTGGCGATGAGCAGTTCTTC. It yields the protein CASSLGPGGDEQFF.

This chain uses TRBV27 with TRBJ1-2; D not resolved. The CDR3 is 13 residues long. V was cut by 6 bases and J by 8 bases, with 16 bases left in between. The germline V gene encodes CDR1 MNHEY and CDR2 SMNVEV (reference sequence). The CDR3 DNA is TGTGCCAGCAGCTCGACACATAGAGGAGGCTACACCTTC. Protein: CASSSTHRGGYTF.

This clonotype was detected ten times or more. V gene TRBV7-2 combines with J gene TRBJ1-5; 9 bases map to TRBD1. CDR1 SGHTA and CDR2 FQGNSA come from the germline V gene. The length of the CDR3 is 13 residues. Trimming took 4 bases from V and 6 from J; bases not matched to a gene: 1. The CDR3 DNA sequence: TGTGCCAGCAGCTCGGGACAGGGTCAGCCCCAGCATTTT. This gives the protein CASSSGQGQPQHF.

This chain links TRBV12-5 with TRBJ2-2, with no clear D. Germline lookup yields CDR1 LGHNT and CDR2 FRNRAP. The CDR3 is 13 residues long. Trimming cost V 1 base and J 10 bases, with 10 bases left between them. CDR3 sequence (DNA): TGTGCTAGTGGTTTGGAAGGACGGAAGGAGCTGTTTTTT. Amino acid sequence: CASGLEGRKELFF.